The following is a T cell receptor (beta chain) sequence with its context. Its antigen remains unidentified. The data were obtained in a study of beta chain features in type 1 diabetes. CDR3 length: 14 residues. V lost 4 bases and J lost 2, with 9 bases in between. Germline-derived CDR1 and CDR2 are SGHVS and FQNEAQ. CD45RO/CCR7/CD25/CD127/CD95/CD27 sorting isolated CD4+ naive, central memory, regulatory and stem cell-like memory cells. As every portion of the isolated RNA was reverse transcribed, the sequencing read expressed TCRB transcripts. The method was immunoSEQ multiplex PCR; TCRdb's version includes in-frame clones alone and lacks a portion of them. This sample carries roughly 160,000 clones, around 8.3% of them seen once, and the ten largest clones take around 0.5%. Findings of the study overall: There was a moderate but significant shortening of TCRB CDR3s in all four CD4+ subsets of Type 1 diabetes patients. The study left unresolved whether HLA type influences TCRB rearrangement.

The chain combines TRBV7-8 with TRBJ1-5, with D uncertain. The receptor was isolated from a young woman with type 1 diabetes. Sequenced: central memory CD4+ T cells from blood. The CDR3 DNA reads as TGTGCCAGCAGCTCATCAGTTCGCAATCAGCCCCAGCATTTT. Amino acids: CASSSSVRNQPQHF.